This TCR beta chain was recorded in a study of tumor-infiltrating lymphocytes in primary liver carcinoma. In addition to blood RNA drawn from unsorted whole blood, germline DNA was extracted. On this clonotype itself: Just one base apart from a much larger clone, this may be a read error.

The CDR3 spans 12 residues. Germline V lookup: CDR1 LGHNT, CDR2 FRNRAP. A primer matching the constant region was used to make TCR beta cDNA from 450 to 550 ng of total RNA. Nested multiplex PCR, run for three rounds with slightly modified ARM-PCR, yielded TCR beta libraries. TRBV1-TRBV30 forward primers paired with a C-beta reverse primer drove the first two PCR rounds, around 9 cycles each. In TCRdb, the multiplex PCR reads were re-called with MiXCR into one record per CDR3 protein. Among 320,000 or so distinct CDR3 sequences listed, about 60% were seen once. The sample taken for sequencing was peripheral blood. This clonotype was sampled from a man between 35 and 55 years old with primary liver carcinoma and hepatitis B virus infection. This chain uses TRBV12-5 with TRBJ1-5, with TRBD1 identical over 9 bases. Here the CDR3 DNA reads TGTGCTAGTGGGGACAGGGGTCAGCTCCAGCATTTT. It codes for CASGDRGQLQHF.